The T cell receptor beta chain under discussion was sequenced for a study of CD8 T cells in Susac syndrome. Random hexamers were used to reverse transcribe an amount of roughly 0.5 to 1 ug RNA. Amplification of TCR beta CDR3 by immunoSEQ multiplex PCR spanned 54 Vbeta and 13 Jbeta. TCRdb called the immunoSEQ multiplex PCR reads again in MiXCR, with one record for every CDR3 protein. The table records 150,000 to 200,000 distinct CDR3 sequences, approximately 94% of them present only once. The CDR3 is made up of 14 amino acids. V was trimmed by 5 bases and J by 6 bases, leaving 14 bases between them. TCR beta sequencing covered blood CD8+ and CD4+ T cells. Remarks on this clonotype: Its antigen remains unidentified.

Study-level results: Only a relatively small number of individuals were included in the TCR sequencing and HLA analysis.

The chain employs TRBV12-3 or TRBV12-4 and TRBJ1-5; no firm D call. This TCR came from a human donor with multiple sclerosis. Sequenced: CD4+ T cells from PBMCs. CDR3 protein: CASSTAGLSQPQHF. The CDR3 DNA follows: TGTGCCAGCAGTACCGCAGGACTCAGTCAGCCCCAGCATTTT.